Presented here are 25 T cell receptor beta chains from one specimen sequenced in a study of OX40 agonist ivuxolimab in advanced cancers. Libraries came from the immunoSEQ multiplex PCR assay. As stored in TCRdb, this immuneACCESS dataset retains in-frame rearrangements with V and J assigned. A fraction of the clones does not appear; measured against another copy, unresolved V genes explain less than half of the discrepancy, and the remainder lacks a known reason. This sample holds 65,000 to 75,000 clones; around 87% were observed only once. The top ten constitute 3.5% to 5% of the sample. The sample was CD4+ or CD8+ T cells sorted from blood, taken in a trial of the OX40 agonist ivuxolimab. These receptors were obtained from an adult with an advanced solid tumor such as melanoma, head and neck, liver or kidney cancer.

The chain joins TRBV7-2 to TRBJ2-1, with D possibly being TRBD1 or TRBD2 (5 bases each). The CDR3 has 15 amino acids. The germline V and J ends were trimmed by 2 bases and 8 bases, with 16 bases remaining between them. Per germline, CDR1 SGHTA and CDR2 FQGNSA. As DNA, the CDR3 is TGTGCCAGCAGCTTACCGGGGCCCCCGAGGTATGAGCAGTTCTTC. Amino acid sequence: CASSLPGPPRYEQFF.

This sequence joins TRBV5-4 and TRBJ2-5, with D perhaps matching TRBD1 or TRBD2 (5 bases each). The CDR3 consists of 14 residues. Germline CDR1 is SGHNT and CDR2 is YYREEE (reference sequence). Trimming cost V 0 bases and J 5 bases, with 11 bases left between them. CDR3 amino acids: CASSLAGTWETQYF. DNA of the CDR3: TGTGCCAGCAGCTTGGCGGGGACCTGGGAGACCCAGTACTTC.

Comment on this clone: Other nucleotide sequences from this sample produce the same CDR3. The rearrangement joins TRBV2 to TRBJ1-5; a possible D gene is TRBD1 (5 bases). CDR3 length: 14 residues. Germline V gene data show CDR1 as SNHLY and CDR2 as FYNNEI. V dropped 3 bases and J dropped 0 bases, with 6 bases sitting between them. CDR3 sequence reads: CASSDQGSNQPQHF. In DNA, the CDR3 is TGTGCCAGCAGTGACCAGGGTAGCAATCAGCCCCAGCATTTT.

This rearrangement joins TRBV9 to TRBJ2-3; D is perhaps TRBD1 or TRBD2 (6 bases each). The ends were cut back, 4 bases at V and 4 bases at J, with 16 bases in the middle. The germline CDR1 and CDR2 sequences are SGDLS and YYNGEE. The CDR3 extends over 15 amino acids. The CDR3 sequence: CASSPGGLGADTQYF. The CDR3 region has the DNA TGTGCCAGCAGCCCCGGGGGCCTAGGGGCAGATACGCAGTATTTT.

V usage is TRBV5-4 and J usage is TRBJ2-7, with D possibly being TRBD1 or TRBD2 (5 bases each). Germline CDR1 is SGHNT and CDR2 is YYREEE (reference sequence). V was trimmed by 0 bases and J by 6 bases, leaving 19 bases between them. The CDR3 length is 16 residues. The CDR3 reads CASSLGTRDGRIEQYF. The CDR3 DNA follows: TGTGCCAGCAGCTTGGGTACCCGGGACGGAAGGATCGAGCAGTACTTC.

This rearrangement joins TRBV7-2 to TRBJ2-3; D gene uncertain. The CDR3 runs 13 residues. The V gene lost 5 bases and the J gene lost 2 bases, with 8 bases spanning the gap. Germline values: CDR1 SGHTA, CDR2 FQGNSA. CDR3 in DNA: TGTGCCAGCAGCCAACCCCCCACAGATACGCAGTATTTT. Encoded protein: CASSQPPTDTQYF.

The chain recombines TRBV5-1 with TRBJ2-3; 8 positions match TRBD2. The CDR3 has 15 amino acids. Germline assignment: CDR1 SGHRS and CDR2 YFSETQ. Trimming at V came to 0 bases and at J to 3 bases, leaving 3 bases not matched to a gene. The CDR3 loop is CASSLATGGTDTQYF. The CDR3 DNA reads TGCGCCAGCAGCTTGGCTACGGGGGGGACAGATACGCAGTATTTT.

V is TRBV28 and J is TRBJ1-2; a possible D gene is TRBD1 (6 bases). The CDR3 length is 14 residues. V lost 5 bases, J lost 4 bases, and 14 bases lay in between. CDR1 is MDHEN and CDR2 is SYDVKM in the germline V gene. CDR3 bases: TGTGCCAGCAGTCCTTCGGACAGTCCCTATGGCTACACCTTC. Translating it yields CASSPSDSPYGYTF.

J is TRBJ2-1 and V is TRBV28; TRBD2 aligns across 15 bases. After removal of 6 bases from V and 3 bases from J, the junction contained 6 bases not matched to a gene. CDR3 length equals 17 residues. CDR1 and CDR2 (germline): MDHEN, SYDVKM. CDR3 in amino acids: CASSPGLAGGNYNEQFF. CDR3 sequence (DNA): TGTGCCAGCAGCCCCGGACTAGCGGGAGGGAACTACAATGAGCAGTTCTTC.

Notes on this clone: This same CDR3 is encoded by further DNA sequences in the sample. This sequence joins TRBV10-2 and TRBJ1-1, with D possibly matching TRBD1 (6 bases). The CDR3 extends over 12 amino acids. V was cut by 6 bases and J by 3 bases, with 8 bases left in between. CDR1 WSHSY and CDR2 SAAADI come from the germline V gene. The CDR3 region is CASRQGDTEAFF. The CDR3 DNA reads TGCGCCAGCAGACAGGGAGACACTGAAGCTTTCTTT.

This clone was seen more than once but under ten times. The V gene is TRBV30, the J gene TRBJ1-2; TRBD1 agrees at 7 bases. CDR1 is GTSNPN, CDR2 SVGIG, per germline (reference sequence). CDR3 length equals 14 residues. After removal of 3 bases from V and 7 bases from J, the junction contained 11 bases not matched to a gene. This CDR3 reads CAWRTTGTASGYTF. Written as DNA, the CDR3 is TGTGCCTGGAGAACCACAGGGACAGCCTCTGGCTACACCTTC.

CDR3 region: CASSLGRYRGTDTQYF. The CDR3 coding sequence is TGTGCCAGCAGCTTAGGCCGCTATAGGGGCACAGATACGCAGTATTTT. The chain links TRBV7-9 to TRBJ2-3; no clear D gene. This CDR3 is 16 amino acids long. V was cut by 1 base and J by 1 base, with 12 bases left in between. The germline V gene has CDR1 SEHNR and CDR2 FQNEAQ (reference sequence).

The chain combines TRBV7-8 with TRBJ1-2; tentative D call: TRBD1 (6 bases). The length of the CDR3 is 16 residues. Deletions cut 3 bases from V and 4 bases from J, with 18 bases between. The germline V gene encodes CDR1 SGHVS and CDR2 FQNEAQ. As DNA, the CDR3 is TGTGCCAGCAGCTTTGGGTTGGGGGCCGTTAGCTATGGCTACACCTTC. This gives the protein CASSFGLGAVSYGYTF.

The chain carries TRBV11-2 and TRBJ1-1, with D uncertain. Per the germline V gene, CDR1 is SGHAT and CDR2 is FQNNGV. Trimming took off 3 bases at V and 2 bases at J, with 4 bases between the two ends. This CDR3 has 12 residues. CDR3 bases: TGTGCCAGCAGCTTCTCCAACACTGAAGCTTTCTTT. Amino acid sequence: CASSFSNTEAFF.

The J gene is TRBJ2-2, the V gene TRBV5-1, with D unresolved. The CDR3 runs to 13 residues. The V and J ends lost 5 bases and 4 bases respectively, with 9 bases between them. The germline V gene encodes CDR1 SGHRS and CDR2 YFSETQ. In DNA form, the CDR3 reads TGCGCCAGCAGTTCGTTTGTCACCGGGGAGCTGTTTTTT. This encodes CASSSFVTGELFF. The full variable domain, rest sourced from reference TRBV5-1 and TRBJ2-2, is KAGVTQTPRYLIKTRGQQVTLSCSPISGHRSVSWYQQTPGQGLQFLFEYFSETQRNKGNFPGRFSGRQFSNSRSEMNVSTLELGDSALYLCASSSFVTGELFFGEGSRLTVL.

The chain uses TRBV19 and TRBJ1-5; D unresolved. V lost 2 bases, J lost 5 bases, and 10 bases lay in between. CDR3 length: 14 residues. Germline V gives CDR1 LNHDA, CDR2 SQIVND (reference sequence). CDR3 in amino acids: CASSILQSDQPQHF. For the CDR3, the DNA is TGTGCCAGTAGTATATTACAGTCCGATCAGCCCCAGCATTTT.

V usage is TRBV10-2 and J usage is TRBJ1-5; D unclear. The CDR3 extends over 12 amino acids. Germline CDR1 and CDR2: WSHSY and SAAADI. V shed 4 bases and J shed 5 bases, with 6 bases lying between them. DNA for the CDR3: TGCGCCAGCAGTGCGGACGATCAGCCCCAGCATTTT. Translating gives CASSADDQPQHF.

This chain's CDR3 is CASRQPGQGATSYGYTF. The CDR3 nucleotides are TGTGCCAGCAGGCAACCGGGACAGGGGGCAACGAGCTATGGCTACACCTTC. The chain joins TRBV11-2 to TRBJ1-2; 12 nucleotides line up with TRBD1. This CDR3 spans 17 amino acids. Germline V gene data show CDR1 as SGHAT and CDR2 as FQNNGV. V shed 6 bases, J shed 4 bases, and the junction held 12 bases outside the gene matches.

The rearrangement links TRBV7-5 to TRBJ2-1; the table's D call, TRBD2, has no DNA check behind it. TRBV7-5 is a pseudogene segment. This CDR3 has 16 amino acids. As DNA, the CDR3 is TGTGTCAGAAGACCCTTCCAAGGTCGGAGGAACAATGAGCAGTTCTTC. Amino acids: CVRRPFQGRRNNEQFF.

The rearrangement joins TRBV18 to TRBJ2-1; D is possibly TRBD1 (6 bases). Germline V gene lookup returns CDR1 KGHSH and CDR2 LQKENI. V lost 3 bases to trimming and J lost 4 bases, with 10 bases between them. This CDR3 is 14 amino acids long. The CDR3 nucleotides read TGTGCCAGCTCACCCCCGGACAGATACAATGAGCAGTTCTTC. It is translated as CASSPPDRYNEQFF.

The chain joins TRBV7-3 to TRBJ1-1; the D is unclear. The germline gives CDR1 SGHTA, CDR2 FQGTGA. V gave up 6 bases and J gave up 7 bases, with 15 bases separating them. CDR3 size: 13 residues. The CDR3, as DNA: TGTGCCAGCAGGGAGTCGGCCTGGGTTGAAGCTTTCTTT. This translates into CASRESAWVEAFF.

The rearrangement links TRBV29-1 to TRBJ1-1, with 7 bases lining up with TRBD1. Germline V CDR1 and CDR2: SQVTM, ANQGSEA. There are 13 residues in the CDR3. J was trimmed by 4 bases and V by 8 bases; bases with no gene match: 10. The DNA for the CDR3 is TGCAGCTTCAAGGGTCACAGGGGCACTGAAGCTTTCTTT. Amino acid sequence: CSFKGHRGTEAFF.

The chain is built from TRBV29-1 and TRBJ2-1; 15 bases are a match to TRBD2. Germline V gives CDR1 SQVTM, CDR2 ANQGSEA. The length of the CDR3 is 17 residues. Trimming cost V 6 bases and J 4 bases; bases outside gene matches: 10. DNA of the CDR3: TGCAGCGTCCACGGACTAGCGGGAGGGCCGGGGTACAATGAGCAGTTCTTC. This encodes CSVHGLAGGPGYNEQFF.

In DNA form, the CDR3 reads TGCGCCAGCAGCTCCAAAACAGGGAGCTATGGCTACACCTTC. As protein: CASSSKTGSYGYTF. This chain connects TRBV5-1 to TRBJ1-2; possible D gene TRBD1, 6 bases. This CDR3 comprises 14 residues. The ends were cut back, 3 bases at V and 4 bases at J, with 13 bases in the middle. In germline, CDR1 is SGHRS, CDR2 YFSETQ.

The chain couples TRBV9 to TRBJ2-1; D not certain. With 1 base removed from V and 5 bases from J, the gap between germline ends came to 7 bases. The CDR3 has 13 amino acids. In germline, CDR1 is SGDLS, CDR2 YYNGEE. The chain's CDR3 is CASSVFQDNEQFF. CDR3 DNA: TGTGCCAGCAGCGTATTCCAAGACAATGAGCAGTTCTTC.